What follows is one T cell receptor (beta chain) and its context. V was trimmed by 4 bases and J by 3 bases, leaving 7 bases between them. The germline V gene encodes CDR1 GTSNPN and CDR2 SVGIG (reference sequence). The CDR3 runs to 13 residues. These data originate in a study of CD8+ T cells in alopecia areata. Study information: Patients received oral tofacitinib, 5 to 10 mg twice daily, for moderate-to-severe alopecia areata.

The sequencing template was cDNA reverse transcribed from extracted RNA. Here immunoSEQ multiplex PCR was the method, and the copy in TCRdb shows in-frame clones only, minus some. The sample shows hundreds of thousands of clones, about 68% of them seen only once. The clonotype originates from a human donor with alopecia areata. The sample in question was CD4+ T cells sorted from blood, obtained at week 0. This chain joins TRBV30 and TRBJ1-6; D is undetermined. The CDR3 protein is CAWKQYYNSPLHF. CDR3 sequence (DNA): TGTGCCTGGAAACAGTACTATAATTCACCCCTCCACTTT.